Below, 20 T cell receptor beta chains from the same sample are listed, as sequenced in a study of blood T cell repertoires in COVID-19. The method was immunoSEQ multiplex PCR; TCRdb's version includes in-frame clones alone and lacks a portion of them. Of 210,000 or so clones listed, over 80% are singletons. The sample taken for sequencing was peripheral blood. Receptors originate from a man under 40 with COVID-19, enrolled during active disease.

This clone showed up just once. The rearrangement links TRBV28 to TRBJ1-5; D not resolved. Germline V gene sequence: CDR1 MDHEN, CDR2 SYDVKM. V was clipped by 2 bases and J by 1 base, with 12 bases between them. The CDR3 is 16 amino acids. This CDR3 reads CASSLPSLGSNQPQHF. The CDR3 nucleotides read TGTGCCAGCAGTTTACCGTCCCTAGGCAGCAATCAGCCCCAGCATTTT.

This chain links TRBV5-1 with TRBJ1-5; TRBD1 agrees at 10 bases. V was clipped by 4 bases and J by 5 bases; unmatched bases: 3. The germline CDR1 and CDR2 sequences are SGHRS and YFSETQ. The CDR3 has 14 amino acids. CDR3: CASSGGTGDQPQHF. CDR3 DNA sequence: TGCGCCAGCAGCGGGGGGACAGGGGATCAGCCCCAGCATTTT.

This chain connects TRBV9 to TRBJ2-7; D is unresolved. The V gene lost 0 bases and the J gene lost 4 bases, with 14 bases spanning the gap. This CDR3 region has 15 residues. In germline, CDR1 is SGDLS, CDR2 YYNGEE. The CDR3 bases are TGTGCCAGCAGCGTAGCTGCGGCTCTCACTTACGAGCAGTACTTC. It translates to CASSVAAALTYEQYF.

V and J are TRBV5-1 and TRBJ2-3, with 9 bases that match TRBD1. The CDR3 spans 14 residues. Losses at the gene ends were 4 bases for V and 9 bases for J; bases not matched to a gene: 9. Looked up from germline, CDR1 is SGHRS and CDR2 is YFSETQ. Here the CDR3 DNA reads TGCGCCAGCAGCCATGGACAGGGGTGGAGGACGCAGTATTTT. Translation gives CASSHGQGWRTQYF.

The chain carries TRBV7-2 and TRBJ1-5; no clear D gene. Trimming took off 1 base at V and 2 bases at J, with 9 bases between the two ends. Germline V CDR1 and CDR2: SGHTA, FQGNSA. There are 15 residues in the CDR3. The CDR3, as DNA: TGTGCCAGCAGCTTAGGGCCGGCGGGCAATCAGCCCCAGCATTTT. This encodes CASSLGPAGNQPQHF.

This clone has a handful of counts. This chain joins TRBV3-1 (or the pseudogene TRBV3-2) and TRBJ1-1; possible D gene TRBD1, 5 bases. Trimming removed 4 bases from V and 3 bases from J, with 9 bases in between. Germline loops: CDR1 LGHDT, CDR2 YNNKEL (reference sequence). The CDR3 totals 13 residues. The CDR3 sequence: CASSPTRDTEAFF. The CDR3 bases are TGTGCCAGCAGCCCCACCAGGGACACTGAAGCTTTCTTT.

V gene TRBV5-5 combines with J gene TRBJ1-5; the D gene is possibly TRBD1 (5 bases). The V gene lost 2 bases and the J gene lost 5 bases, with 8 bases spanning the gap. The germline CDR1 and CDR2 sequences are SGHKS and YYEKEE (reference sequence). The length of the CDR3 is 13 residues. DNA for the CDR3: TGTGCCAGCAGCTTAGCAGGGTATCAGCCCCAGCATTTT. Protein: CASSLAGYQPQHF.

The gene calls are TRBV5-1 and TRBJ2-1; 8 positions match TRBD2. The CDR3 is 15 amino acids. With 4 bases clipped from V and 3 bases from J, the junction kept 6 bases outside the gene matches. CDR1 and CDR2 (germline): SGHRS, YFSETQ. CDR3 sequence reads: CASSTSGSSYNEQFF. Written as DNA, the CDR3 is TGCGCCAGCAGCACCAGCGGGAGTAGCTACAATGAGCAGTTCTTC.

The rearrangement uses TRBV6-6 and TRBJ1-2; maybe TRBD1 (6 bases). The germline V and J ends were trimmed by 2 bases and 6 bases, with 13 bases remaining between them. Germline CDR1 MNHNY, CDR2 SVGAGI (reference sequence). The CDR3 is 14 residues long. The CDR3 coding sequence is TGTGCCAGCAGTTACGGGTCGGGGGGCCATGGCTACACCTTC. It encodes CASSYGSGGHGYTF.

This sequence joins TRBV11-2 and TRBJ1-2; D ambiguous. Germline CDR1 and CDR2: SGHAT and FQNNGV. Trimming took 3 bases from V and 6 from J, leaving 23 bases between them. CDR3 size: 17 residues. For the CDR3, the DNA is TGTGCCAGCAGCTTTTCGTTTACCCGGGGAAGGTACGATGGCTACACCTTC. It is translated as CASSFSFTRGRYDGYTF.

This clone has a single count. This chain connects TRBV6-5 to TRBJ2-7; D remains ambiguous. V lost 0 bases to trimming and J lost 2 bases, with 14 bases between them. This CDR3 has 16 residues. Germline V gene data show CDR1 as MNHEY and CDR2 as SVGAGI. The CDR3 spells CASSYSSSTEPYEQYF. The CDR3 DNA follows: TGTGCCAGCAGTTACTCGTCTTCCACCGAGCCCTACGAGCAGTACTTC.

Concerning this clone: The sample carries other DNA sequences with the same CDR3. The J gene is TRBJ2-5, the V gene TRBV19; maybe TRBD1 (5 bases). Germline CDR1 reads LNHDA; CDR2 reads SQIVND (reference sequence). CDR3 length equals 14 residues. The V and J ends lost 3 bases and 2 bases respectively, with 10 bases between them. The CDR3 spells CASSMGGAQETQYF. The CDR3 DNA reads as TGTGCCAGTAGTATGGGTGGGGCACAAGAGACCCAGTACTTC.

The chain couples TRBV4-2 to TRBJ2-2, with D unresolved. The germline gives CDR1 LGHNA, CDR2 YNFKEQ. The V end was cut by 0 bases, the J end by 5 bases, with 13 bases between. The CDR3 has 16 amino acids. Here the CDR3 reads CASSQDLGAGTGELFF. The CDR3 nucleotides read TGTGCCAGCAGCCAAGATTTAGGAGCCGGGACCGGGGAGCTGTTTTTT.

This clone was observed a few times. The chain couples TRBV28 to TRBJ1-1, with D perhaps TRBD1 (6 bases). With 5 bases removed from V and 6 bases from J, the gap between germline ends came to 13 bases. CDR3 length equals 13 residues. Germline CDR1 reads MDHEN; CDR2 reads SYDVKM. CDR3 in amino acids: CASSIQGRAEAFF. The CDR3 nucleotides are TGTGCCAGCAGTATACAGGGAAGGGCTGAAGCTTTCTTT.

This clone was seen just once. This chain connects TRBV14 to TRBJ1-3, with D possibly being TRBD1 (5 bases). V shed 2 bases and J shed 3 bases, with 11 bases lying between them. CDR1 and CDR2 from the germline V gene are SGHDN and FVKESK. This CDR3 has 15 residues. For the CDR3, the DNA is TGTGCCAGCAGCCAACGACCCACAGGTGGAAACACCATATATTTT. This translates into CASSQRPTGGNTIYF.

The chain employs TRBV25-1 and TRBJ1-2, with 8 nucleotides matching TRBD1. In germline, CDR1 is MGHDK, CDR2 SYGVNS. The CDR3 consists of 15 residues. J gave up 6 bases and V 2 bases, and 8 bases lay outside the gene matches. Here the CDR3 reads CASSEPGQGLDGYTF. CDR3 nucleotides: TGTGCCAGCAGTGAACCAGGACAGGGACTTGATGGCTACACCTTC.

J is TRBJ2-1 and V is TRBV6-5; D is unclear. CDR3 length: 12 residues. The germline V gene has CDR1 MNHEY and CDR2 SVGAGI. The ends were cut back, 5 bases at V and 10 bases at J, with 12 bases in the middle. As DNA, the CDR3 is TGTGCCAGCAGTAATCGAGCTAGAGAGCAGTTCTTC. Protein product: CASSNRAREQFF.

This clone has just one count. V gene TRBV6-2 or TRBV6-3 combines with J gene TRBJ1-5; possible D gene TRBD1, 6 bases. CDR3 length: 13 amino acids. V was pared by 2 bases and J by 4 bases, with 6 bases between. CDR1 and CDR2 (germline): MNHEY, SVGEGT. The CDR3 protein is CASSYDRNQPQHF. In DNA, the CDR3 is TGTGCCAGCAGTTACGACAGGAATCAGCCCCAGCATTTT.

The chain employs TRBV12-5 and TRBJ2-3; no definite D call. The CDR3 covers 14 residues. Germline V lookup: CDR1 LGHNT, CDR2 FRNRAP. Trimming pared 1 base from V and 2 bases from J, leaving 7 bases between. The CDR3 here is CASGLASSTDTQYF. In nucleotides, the CDR3 is TGTGCTAGTGGTTTGGCTTCCTCCACAGATACGCAGTATTTT.

The chain links TRBV18 to TRBJ1-2, with TRBD1 matching over 9 bases. V lost 8 bases, J lost 8 bases, and 15 bases stayed unmatched. The V gene's germline CDR1 is KGHSH and CDR2 LQKENI. CDR3 length equals 15 residues. This chain's CDR3 is CASRQPRTGARGYTF. In nucleotides, the CDR3 is TGTGCCAGCCGCCAACCCCGGACAGGGGCGCGAGGCTACACCTTC.